The entry below describes one T cell receptor beta chain. Its antigen is unknown. TCRdb's copy holds only in-frame clones and misses some; the assay was immunoSEQ multiplex PCR. The table lists under 65,000 clones, 70% to 90% of them singletons, with about 3% in the top ten. Germline lookup yields CDR1 MNHEY and CDR2 SVGAGI. There are 15 residues in the CDR3. Trimming pared 3 bases from V and 4 bases from J, leaving 13 bases between. This entry is derived from a study of OX40 agonist ivuxolimab in advanced cancers. Across the study: Patients received the agonistic anti-OX40 (CD134) antibody ivuxolimab. The diagnoses of dose-escalation patients were hepatocellular carcinoma, melanoma, renal cell or head and neck cancer. Partial responses occurred in three patients (one hepatocellular carcinoma, two cutaneous melanoma). Study conclusions and caveats: The authors did not determine the antigen specificity of the expanded peripheral T cells.

The chain carries TRBV6-5 and TRBJ1-5; D is possibly TRBD1 (5 bases). The source material was CD4+ or CD8+ T cells sorted from blood, sampled in a trial of the OX40 agonist ivuxolimab. The clonotype was recovered from an adult with an advanced solid tumor such as melanoma, head and neck, liver or kidney cancer. The CDR3 is CASSYRAGGNQPQHF. In DNA form, the CDR3 reads TGTGCCAGCAGTTATCGGGCCGGGGGTAATCAGCCCCAGCATTTT.